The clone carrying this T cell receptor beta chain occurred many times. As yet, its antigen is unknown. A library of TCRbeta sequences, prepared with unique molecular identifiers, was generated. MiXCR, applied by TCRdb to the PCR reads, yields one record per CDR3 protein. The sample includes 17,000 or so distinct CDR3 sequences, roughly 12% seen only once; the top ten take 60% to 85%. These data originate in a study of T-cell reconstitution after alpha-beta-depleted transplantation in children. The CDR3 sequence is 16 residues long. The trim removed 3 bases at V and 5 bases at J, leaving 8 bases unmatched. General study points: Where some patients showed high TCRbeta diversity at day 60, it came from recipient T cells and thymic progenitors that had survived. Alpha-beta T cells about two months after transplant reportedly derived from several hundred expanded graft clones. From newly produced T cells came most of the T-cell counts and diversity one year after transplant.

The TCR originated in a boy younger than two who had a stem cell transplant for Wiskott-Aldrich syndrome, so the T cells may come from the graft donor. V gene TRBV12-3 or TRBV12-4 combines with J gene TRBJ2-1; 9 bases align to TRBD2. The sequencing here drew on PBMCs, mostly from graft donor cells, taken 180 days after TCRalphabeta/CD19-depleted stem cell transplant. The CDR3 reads CASSFRAGGPDNEQFF. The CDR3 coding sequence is TGTGCCAGCAGTTTTAGGGCGGGAGGGCCTGACAATGAGCAGTTCTTC.